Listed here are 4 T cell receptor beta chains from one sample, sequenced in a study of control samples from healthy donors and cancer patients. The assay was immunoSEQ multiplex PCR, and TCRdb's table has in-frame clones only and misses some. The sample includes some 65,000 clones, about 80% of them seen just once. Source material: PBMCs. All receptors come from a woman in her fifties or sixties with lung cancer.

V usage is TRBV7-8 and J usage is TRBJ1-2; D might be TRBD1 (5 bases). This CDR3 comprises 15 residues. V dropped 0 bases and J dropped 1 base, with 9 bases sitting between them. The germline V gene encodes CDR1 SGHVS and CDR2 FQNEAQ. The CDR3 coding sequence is TGTGCCAGCAGCTTAGCGTCGGGGGATAACTATGGCTACACCTTC. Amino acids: CASSLASGDNYGYTF.

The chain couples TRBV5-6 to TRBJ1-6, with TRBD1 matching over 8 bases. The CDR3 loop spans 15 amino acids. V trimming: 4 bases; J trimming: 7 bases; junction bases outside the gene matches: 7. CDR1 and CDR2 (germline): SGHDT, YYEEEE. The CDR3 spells CASSAPDRENSPLHF. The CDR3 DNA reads TGTGCCAGCAGCGCTCCGGACAGGGAGAATTCACCCCTCCACTTT.

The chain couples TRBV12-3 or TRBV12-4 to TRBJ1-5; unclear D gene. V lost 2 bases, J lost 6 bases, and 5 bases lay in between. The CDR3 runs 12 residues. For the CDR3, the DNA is TGTGCCAGCAGTTTATGGGCTCAGCCCCAGCATTTT. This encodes CASSLWAQPQHF.

CDR3 in amino acids: CAIRRTSEADTQYF. CDR3 in DNA: TGTGCCATCAGACGGACTAGCGAGGCAGATACGCAGTATTTT. The chain joins TRBV10-3 to TRBJ2-3; 9 bases fit TRBD2. With V trimmed by 6 bases and J by 4 bases, 5 bases remained unmatched. Germline CDR1 and CDR2: ENHRY and SYGVKD. The CDR3 has 14 residues.